The source of this TCR beta chain is a study of human T cells and chemical hapten exposure. Per the germline V gene, CDR1 is DFQATT and CDR2 is SNEGSKA (reference sequence). Trimming left V 1 base short and J 9 bases short, with 13 bases between. CDR3 length equals 13 residues. In its sample, this clonotype was seen a few times. TCRdb reanalysed the RACE reads using MiXCR and keeps one entry per CDR3 protein. The sample lists around 69,000 distinct CDR3 sequences; about 8.5% were seen once. Time point in this sample: patch test 2, 6 weeks after DPC sensitization. Specified treatment: therapeutic diphenylcyclopropenone sensitization with weekly scalp DPC. Unseparated into fractions, whole blood served as the source from which total RNA was extracted.

Sequencing was performed on whole blood, taken in connection with sensitization to the hapten diphenylcyclopropenone (DPC). V and J are TRBV20-1 and TRBJ2-1, with D perhaps TRBD2 (5 bases). This receptor was obtained from a woman aged 45-65 years with alopecia areata. Some clones in this sample may be carry-over from other donors' samples. The CDR3, as DNA: TGCAGTGCTAGAGGTTCGGGAAAAGGTGAGCAGTTCTTC. This codes for CSARGSGKGEQFF.